This T cell receptor (beta chain) stems from a study of early T cells in non-severe SARS-CoV-2 infection. As for the study in general: With bulk RNA from unsorted whole blood as input, sequencing yielded unpaired chains.

Unique molecular identifiers (one per individual cDNA molecule) were attached. A single record per CDR3 protein comes from TCRdb applying MiXCR to the 5' RACE reads. The sample yields some 59,000 distinct CDR3 sequences, approximately 9.7% seen once. This clonotype was counted at least ten times. V lost 5 bases and J lost 5, with 13 bases in between. This CDR3 contains 14 residues. Germline V CDR1 and CDR2: MNHNS, SASEGT. The chain uses TRBV6-1 and TRBJ2-1, with D tentatively TRBD1 (5 bases). This receptor was taken from an adult who was a healthcare worker with PCR-confirmed SARS-CoV-2 infection or an uninfected control (not recorded which). Sequencing was carried out using whole blood. CDR3 in DNA: TGTGCCAGCAGTCCGCAGGGTTTCAACAATGAGCAGTTCTTC. This translates into CASSPQGFNNEQFF.